The source of this T cell receptor beta chain is a study of post-analysis software for immune sequencing data. Looking at the study overall: Relapsing-remitting, secondary progressive and progressive-relapsing forms of multiple sclerosis all featured among disease courses. Regarding the study as a whole: Among 5 or 6 TRBV segments more frequent in patients than controls were TRBV5-6, TRBV5-1 and TRBV20-1.

Unique molecular identifiers tagged the TCR beta cDNA libraries. From the PCR reads, TCRdb called clonotypes with MiXCR, one entry per CDR3 protein. The sample includes 750,000 to 950,000 distinct CDR3 sequences, around 46% of them seen just once. Details on this clonotype: Its antigen is currently unknown.

The V gene's germline CDR1 is SGHRS and CDR2 YFSETQ. V lost 3 bases and J lost 12, with 19 bases in between. CDR3 length: 14 residues. V is TRBV5-1 and J is TRBJ2-1, with D tentatively TRBD1 (6 bases). The TCR comes from a girl aged 5-17 years with multiple sclerosis. Input material: blood. This chain's CDR3 is CASSSNKRDMSQFF. The CDR3 nucleotides are TGCGCCAGCAGCTCCAATAAACGGGACATGTCGCAGTTCTTC.